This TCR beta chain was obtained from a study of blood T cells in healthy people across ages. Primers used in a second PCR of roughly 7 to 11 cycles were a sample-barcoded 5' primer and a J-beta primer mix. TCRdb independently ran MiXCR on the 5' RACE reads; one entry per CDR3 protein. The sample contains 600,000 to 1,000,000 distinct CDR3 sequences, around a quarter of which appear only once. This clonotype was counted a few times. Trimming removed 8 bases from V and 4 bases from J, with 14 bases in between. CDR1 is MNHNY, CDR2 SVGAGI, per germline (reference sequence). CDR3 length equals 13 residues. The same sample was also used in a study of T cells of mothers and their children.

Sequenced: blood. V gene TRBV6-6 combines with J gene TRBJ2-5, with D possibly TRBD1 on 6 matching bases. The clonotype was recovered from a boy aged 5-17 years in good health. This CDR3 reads CASSTGIGETQYF. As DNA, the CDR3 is TGTGCCAGCTCCACAGGGATCGGAGAGACCCAGTACTTC.